The 3 T cell receptor beta chains below all came from one sample that was sequenced in a study of shared T cell receptors in the human thymus (dated by TCRdb to the early 2020s). The library was obtained by the immunoSEQ multiplex PCR assay. Held by TCRdb, this immuneACCESS table contains in-frame sequences only and omits some clones. Under half of the omission traces to an unresolved V gene where checked; the cause of the rest is unknown. This sample holds 500,000 to 750,000 clones; approximately 90% were observed only once. The ten largest clones take up 0.008% to 0.011% of the sample. This sample was also put to use in a study of human thymus T cells.

The sample comprised thymocytes. The receptors stem from a boy under two years old with a congenital heart defect. Donor details come from another sample of the same person, matched by shared clones.

This clone was seen a single time. CDR3 region: CASSPPSSEQYF. The CDR3 DNA sequence: TGTGCCAGCAGTCCTCCGAGCTCCGAGCAGTACTTC. The chain is built from TRBV27 and TRBJ2-7; the D is unclear. The CDR3 runs to 12 residues. V was trimmed by 5 bases and J by 6 bases, leaving 11 bases between them. The germline gives CDR1 MNHEY, CDR2 SMNVEV (reference sequence).

The gene calls are TRBV7-2 and TRBJ2-4; no firm D call. Germline lookup yields CDR1 SGHTA and CDR2 FQGNSA. The CDR3 loop spans 12 amino acids. V gave up 5 bases and J gave up 7 bases, with 9 bases separating them. CDR3 DNA sequence: TGTGCCAGCAGCCAGCCGGAGAACATTCAGTACTTC. This gives the protein CASSQPENIQYF.

The chain is built from TRBV7-8 and TRBJ1-5; TRBD1 matches 7 bases. V was pared by 5 bases and J by 2 bases, with 6 bases of the junction left unmatched. Germline V lookup: CDR1 SGHVS, CDR2 FQNEAQ. This CDR3 region has 15 residues. The CDR3 DNA reads as TGTGCCAGCAGCCCGACAGGGATCGGCAATCAGCCCCAGCATTTT. Protein product: CASSPTGIGNQPQHF.